These 24 T cell receptor beta chains came from one sample sequenced in a study of cytomegalovirus exposure and HLA in healthy donors. Profiling relied on immunoSEQ multiplex PCR, and the TCRdb table lists in-frame clones only, not all of them. The sample includes about 180,000 clones, 85% seen only once; the top ten take 16%. Material for sequencing was PBMCs. The receptors stem from a man aged 18 to 35 in good health and CMV-seropositive.

J is TRBJ1-5 and V is TRBV11-2, with 8 nucleotides matching TRBD1. The CDR3 consists of 16 residues. CDR1 SGHAT and CDR2 FQNNGV come from the germline V gene. J lost 6 bases, V lost 2 bases, and 9 bases had no gene match. The CDR3 region is CASSLKGAGGSQPQHF. CDR3 nucleotide sequence: TGTGCCAGCAGCTTAAAAGGGGCAGGGGGCAGTCAGCCCCAGCATTTT. Together with reference TRBV11-2 and TRBJ1-5, the CDR3 gives the full variable domain: EAGVAQSPRYKIIEKRQSVAFWCNPISGHATLYWYQQILGQGPKLLIQFQNNGVVDDSQLPKDRFSAERLKGVDSTLKIQPAKLEDSAVYLCASSLKGAGGSQPQHFGDGTRLSIL.

This chain joins TRBV27 and TRBJ1-5; weak D call: TRBD1 (6 bases). V lost 9 bases and J lost 5, with 23 bases in between. Germline CDR1 and CDR2: MNHEY and SMNVEV (reference sequence). The length of the CDR3 is 16 residues. DNA for the CDR3: TGTGCCAGTAAGACCGGGGGGGCGGCGCCGGATCAGCCCCAGCATTTT. Its protein is CASKTGGAAPDQPQHF.

In DNA form, the CDR3 reads TGTGCCAGCAGTTCCGGGACAGGGGGCGGTCAGAACTATGGCTACACCTTC. It codes for CASSSGTGGGQNYGYTF. The chain employs TRBV28 and TRBJ1-2; 12 nucleotides agree with TRBD1. From germline, CDR1 is MDHEN and CDR2 SYDVKM. The CDR3 loop spans 17 amino acids. J gave up 2 bases and V 4 bases, and 8 bases lay outside the gene matches.

Notes on this clone: The same CDR3 arises from other DNA sequences in this sample as well. The rearrangement uses TRBV9 and TRBJ1-1; the D is unclear. This CDR3 contains 14 residues. CDR1 SGDLS and CDR2 YYNGEE come from the germline V gene. The V gene lost 2 bases and the J gene lost 1 base, with 9 bases spanning the gap. CDR3 DNA: TGTGCCAGCAGCGTGGGAGATAGGAACACTGAAGCTTTCTTT. It codes for CASSVGDRNTEAFF. The full variable domain, in which reference TRBV9 and TRBJ1-1 provide the parts outside the CDR3, is DSGVTQTPKHLITATGQRVTLRCSPRSGDLSVYWYQQSLDQGLQFLIQYYNGEERAKGNILERFSAQQFPDLHSELNLSSLELGDSALYFCASSVGDRNTEAFFGQGTRLTVV.

The gene calls are TRBV7-2 and TRBJ1-4; 9 bases are shared with TRBD1. The CDR3 length is 17 residues. J was trimmed by 6 bases and V by 5 bases; bases with no gene match: 13. The V gene's germline CDR1 is SGHTA and CDR2 FQGNSA. CDR3 in DNA: TGTGCCAGCAGCCCCCTTATGTACCGGGACAGGGATGAAAAACTGTTTTTT. This translates into CASSPLMYRDRDEKLFF.

In regard to this clone: Other DNA variants within this sample encode the same CDR3. The J gene is TRBJ2-2, the V gene TRBV2; D is ambiguous. The CDR3 loop spans 13 amino acids. V lost 0 bases, J lost 8 bases, and 7 bases lay in between. The germline V gene has CDR1 SNHLY and CDR2 FYNNEI. DNA for the CDR3: TGTGCCAGCAGTGAAGCGCACGGGGGGGAGCTGTTTTTT. It specifies CASSEAHGGELFF.

The genes are TRBV27 and TRBJ2-7, with 7 bases that match TRBD1. The V and J ends lost 3 bases and 3 bases, in that order; junction bases with no gene match: 5. Germline lookup yields CDR1 MNHEY and CDR2 SMNVEV (reference sequence). The CDR3 is 14 residues long. CDR3 loop: CASSLGRGFYEQYF. In DNA, the CDR3 is TGTGCCAGCAGTTTGGGCAGGGGGTTCTACGAGCAGTACTTC.

This clone was seen just once. J is TRBJ1-1 and V is TRBV4-2, with 8 bases that match TRBD1. The V gene's germline CDR1 is LGHNA and CDR2 YNFKEQ. J gave up 4 bases and V 2 bases, and 3 bases lay outside the gene matches. The CDR3 loop spans 14 amino acids. DNA for the CDR3: TGTGCCAGCAGCCAATTGACAGGGGCCACTGAAGCTTTCTTT. Translating it yields CASSQLTGATEAFF.

Concerning this clone: At the DNA level, this CDR3 is encoded by other sequences in the same sample as well. V usage is TRBV5-1 and J usage is TRBJ2-2; a weak D match, TRBD2 (6 bases). The CDR3 consists of 14 residues. V lost 0 bases to trimming and J lost 4 bases, with 7 bases between them. CDR1 and CDR2 (germline): SGHRS, YFSETQ. The CDR3 sequence is CASSLGRGTGELFF. In DNA, the CDR3 is TGCGCCAGCAGCTTGGGGAGGGGCACCGGGGAGCTGTTTTTT.

The J gene is TRBJ1-5, the V gene TRBV12-2. TRBV12-2 is an annotated pseudogene. There are 12 residues in the CDR3. The DNA of the CDR3 is TGTGCAAGTCGGAGGAGCGATCAGCCCCAGCATTTT. Its protein is CASRRSDQPQHF.

This clone was counted at least ten times. The chain uses TRBV30 and TRBJ2-5; TRBD1 is a possible D gene (7 bases). Trimming stripped 3 bases from V and 4 bases from J, with 15 bases between. Germline CDR1 GTSNPN, CDR2 SVGIG (reference sequence). CDR3 length equals 14 residues. CDR3: CAWSRQGGVETQYF. In DNA, the CDR3 is TGTGCCTGGAGCAGACAGGGAGGAGTAGAGACCCAGTACTTC.

The chain is built from TRBV6-5 and TRBJ1-5, with a possible D match to TRBD1 (5 bases). The CDR3 length is 14 residues. With 6 bases removed from V and 0 bases from J, the gap between germline ends came to 9 bases. Germline lookup yields CDR1 MNHEY and CDR2 SVGAGI. Written as DNA, the CDR3 is TGTGCCAGCAGCGCAGGGCCTAGCAATCAGCCCCAGCATTTT. Protein: CASSAGPSNQPQHF.

The chain links TRBV27 to TRBJ1-2, with 10 bases matching TRBD1. Germline CDR1 and CDR2: MNHEY and SMNVEV (reference sequence). This CDR3 region has 15 residues. J gave up 2 bases and V 5 bases, and 5 bases lay outside the gene matches. The CDR3 region is CASSTRTGGNYGYTF. The DNA of the CDR3 is TGTGCCAGCAGTACTCGGACAGGGGGAAACTATGGCTACACCTTC.

The chain combines TRBV6-5 with TRBJ1-2, with 10 bases matching TRBD1. Germline loops: CDR1 MNHEY, CDR2 SVGAGI. The trim removed 2 bases at V and 7 bases at J, leaving 10 bases unmatched. CDR3 length equals 16 residues. CDR3 bases: TGTGCCAGCAGTTACGCCGTGACAGGGGGCCATGGTGGCTACACCTTC. Its translation is CASSYAVTGGHGGYTF.

The chain links TRBV4-1 to TRBJ1-1; D is uncertain. The CDR3 totals 13 residues. In germline, CDR1 is MGHRA, CDR2 YSYEKL. V lost 4 bases to trimming and J lost 2 bases, with 8 bases between them. The CDR3: CASSPAGNTEAFF. The CDR3 region has the DNA TGCGCCAGCAGCCCCGCAGGTAACACTGAAGCTTTCTTT.

V and J are TRBV28 and TRBJ2-7; D gene uncertain. Trimming took off 1 base at V and 3 bases at J, with 4 bases between the two ends. The CDR3 is 12 amino acids. Germline V gene data show CDR1 as MDHEN and CDR2 as SYDVKM. The DNA for the CDR3 is TGTGCCAGCAGTTTATATAACTACGAGCAGTACTTC. It specifies CASSLYNYEQYF.

The chain combines TRBV28 with TRBJ1-1; D unclear. CDR1 and CDR2 from the germline V gene are MDHEN and SYDVKM. CDR3 length: 12 amino acids. V lost 5 bases to trimming and J lost 5 bases, with 9 bases between them. In DNA, the CDR3 is TGTGCCAGCAGTGTATTTTCTACTGAAGCTTTCTTT. Translated, it gives CASSVFSTEAFF.

This sequence joins TRBV7-4 and TRBJ2-7; D perhaps matches TRBD2 (6 bases). Germline-derived CDR1 and CDR2 are SGHVT and SQSDAQ. The CDR3 covers 13 residues. The CDR3 region has the DNA TGTGCTCGGAAGGCTAGCGAGTCCTACGAGCAGTACTTC. It yields the protein CARKASESYEQYF.

The chain uses TRBV5-1 and TRBJ2-1, with D tentatively TRBD2 (6 bases). The germline gives CDR1 SGHRS, CDR2 YFSETQ. Trimming removed 6 bases at V and 7 bases at J, with 14 bases between. The CDR3 has 13 amino acids. CDR3 nucleotides: TGCGCCAGCAACTGGGGCGGGGTAAATGAGCAGTTCTTC. This gives the protein CASNWGGVNEQFF.

The chain is built from TRBV30 and TRBJ1-1, with D maybe TRBD1 (6 bases). Germline CDR1 GTSNPN, CDR2 SVGIG (reference sequence). The CDR3 runs 13 residues. V was pared by 3 bases and J by 3 bases, with 11 bases between. CDR3: CAWRGGGYTEAFF. The CDR3 DNA reads TGTGCCTGGAGAGGGGGGGGATACACTGAAGCTTTCTTT.

This sequence joins TRBV10-3 and TRBJ2-1; D is undetermined. V was pared by 3 bases and J by 4 bases, with 7 bases between. CDR1 ENHRY and CDR2 SYGVKD come from the germline V gene. CDR3 length equals 13 residues. The CDR3 DNA sequence: TGTGCCATCAGTGAAACGGTGTACAATGAGCAGTTCTTC. Its protein is CAISETVYNEQFF.

The rearrangement links TRBV7-6 to TRBJ1-3, with D maybe TRBD1 (6 bases). The CDR3 has 17 residues. From germline, CDR1 is SGHVS and CDR2 FNYEAQ. Trimming stripped 1 base from V and 0 bases from J, with 13 bases between. The CDR3 DNA reads as TGTGCCAGCAGCTTAGGTGTGGGGGCAAACTCTGGAAACACCATATATTTT. Its protein product is CASSLGVGANSGNTIYF.

The CDR3: CASSQRGRNTEAFF. The CDR3 nucleotides read TGTGCCAGCAGCCAACGGGGAAGGAACACTGAAGCTTTCTTT. V gene TRBV14 combines with J gene TRBJ1-1; no reliable D call. The germline gives CDR1 SGHDN, CDR2 FVKESK. Between the trimmed V and J ends, which lost 2 bases and 1 base, there was a span of 8 bases. This CDR3 has 14 amino acids.

The rearrangement joins TRBV29-1 to TRBJ2-3; a possible D gene is TRBD2 (6 bases). From germline, CDR1 is SQVTM and CDR2 ANQGSEA. V was clipped by 4 bases and J by 2 bases, with 13 bases between them. The CDR3 is 14 amino acids. CDR3 sequence reads: CSVGGTPYTDTQYF. The CDR3 DNA follows: TGCAGCGTTGGTGGGACTCCCTACACAGATACGCAGTATTTT.